Following are 28 T cell receptor beta chains from one sample sequenced in a study of T cells after yellow fever vaccination. Each CDR3 protein is one row after TCRdb ran MiXCR on the 5' RACE reads. Of around 310,000 distinct CDR3 sequences listed, 8% to 10% are singletons. This material consisted of PBMCs, taken on the day of the first yellow fever vaccination. These receptors were obtained from a man between 18 and 29 years old who received the YFV17D yellow fever vaccine.

The sample holds a few counts of this clonotype. The chain links TRBV9 to TRBJ2-5; D could derive from TRBD1 or TRBD2 (5 bases each). The germline gives CDR1 SGDLS, CDR2 YYNGEE. V lost 1 base and J lost 4, with 17 bases in between. The CDR3 extends over 16 amino acids. The CDR3 nucleotides are TGTGCCAGCAGCGTACGAAGTGGGGGTACGGGAGAGACCCAGTACTTC. Protein: CASSVRSGGTGETQYF.

This clonotype appeared a few times. The V call is TRBV7-6, the J call TRBJ1-1; perhaps TRBD1 as D (6 bases). Germline V CDR1 and CDR2: SGHVS, FNYEAQ. The ends were cut back, 8 bases at V and 4 bases at J, with 17 bases in the middle. The CDR3 runs 14 residues. The CDR3 coding sequence is TGTGCCAGCCAAGGGGGAGGGTTGGGCACTGAAGCTTTCTTT. Amino acids: CASQGGGLGTEAFF.

The CDR3 reads CASSREGGRALEQFF. Here the CDR3 DNA reads TGTGCCAGCAGTCGCGAAGGGGGCAGGGCCCTTGAGCAGTTCTTC. The rearrangement uses TRBV6-1 and TRBJ2-1; TRBD1 matches at 7 bases. The V segment lost 5 bases and the J segment 9 bases; nucleotides outside the gene matches: 13. CDR3 size: 15 residues. Germline CDR1 MNHNS, CDR2 SASEGT.

To note about this clonotype: A much more abundant neighbour one base away suggests this may be a read error. The genes are TRBV18 and TRBJ2-5; D is uncertain. Per germline, CDR1 KGHSH and CDR2 LQKENI. Trimming removed 0 bases from V and 6 bases from J, with 5 bases in between. The CDR3 loop spans 12 amino acids. CDR3 bases: TGTGCCAGCTCACCACCGGCAAAGACCCAGTACTTC. Protein: CASSPPAKTQYF. The variable domain in full, with the rest retrieved from reference TRBV18 and TRBJ2-5, is NAGVMQNPRHLVRRRGQEARLRCSPMKGHSHVYWYRQLPEEGLKFMVYLQKENIIDESGMPKERFSAEFPKEGPSILRIQQVVRGDSAAYFCASSPPAKTQYFGPGTRLLVL.

This clonotype was seen more than once but under ten times. The chain couples TRBV5-6 to TRBJ2-7, with 8 bases that match TRBD2. CDR1 is SGHDT, CDR2 YYEEEE, per germline. V lost 5 bases and J lost 1; bases outside the gene matches: 11. The CDR3 has 16 amino acids. In nucleotides, the CDR3 is TGTGCCAGCAGTTTGTTGGCGGGGGGTCGGTCCTACGAGCAGTACTTC. It translates to CASSLLAGGRSYEQYF.

This clonotype was observed a few times. The rearrangement links TRBV7-9 to TRBJ1-2; 8 bases are a match to TRBD1. V lost 4 bases and J lost 8; bases outside the gene matches: 9. The germline gives CDR1 SEHNR, CDR2 FQNEAQ (reference sequence). This CDR3 is 14 amino acids long. This chain's CDR3 is CASSSPGQVWGYTF. CDR3 coding DNA: TGTGCCAGCAGCTCCCCGGGACAGGTTTGGGGCTACACCTTC.

The chain uses TRBV5-1 and TRBJ2-5, with a tentative D call TRBD1 (5 bases). The CDR3 has 17 amino acids. Germline loops: CDR1 SGHRS, CDR2 YFSETQ. The germline V and J ends were trimmed by 4 bases and 0 bases, with 19 bases remaining between them. CDR3 sequence reads: CASSPPLGRHNQETQYF. CDR3 coding DNA: TGCGCCAGCAGCCCCCCTCTGGGGCGACATAACCAAGAGACCCAGTACTTC.

This clonotype was seen at least ten times. The chain recombines TRBV19 with TRBJ2-7, with 9 bases lining up with TRBD1. Germline-derived CDR1 and CDR2 are LNHDA and SQIVND (reference sequence). J lost 6 bases, V lost 3 bases, and 3 bases had no gene match. This CDR3 has 13 residues. CDR3 nucleotides: TGTGCCAGTAGTATGGGGACAGGGCGCGAGCAGTACTTC. Residues: CASSMGTGREQYF.

V and J are TRBV7-2 and TRBJ1-1; no definite D call. Germline V gene lookup returns CDR1 SGHTA and CDR2 FQGNSA. V shed 5 bases and J shed 10 bases, with 17 bases lying between them. The CDR3 has 13 amino acids. DNA for the CDR3: TGTGCCAGCAGCCAGCCTCAAGTACTTGGAGCTTTCTTT. It is translated as CASSQPQVLGAFF. Supplemented by reference TRBV7-2 and TRBJ1-1, the full variable domain reads GAGVSQSPSNKVTEKGKDVELRCDPISGHTALYWYRQSLGQGLEFLIYFQGNSAPDKSGLPSDRFSAERTGGSVSTLTIQRTQQEDSAVYLCASSQPQVLGAFFGQGTRLTVV.

This chain links TRBV6-1 with TRBJ2-7, with D possibly matching TRBD1 (5 bases). Germline lookup yields CDR1 MNHNS and CDR2 SASEGT. This CDR3 has 14 residues. The germline V and J ends were trimmed by 5 bases and 0 bases, with 11 bases remaining between them. CDR3 DNA sequence: TGTGCCAGCAGTCCCACAGGTCCCTCCTACGAGCAGTACTTC. Amino acid sequence: CASSPTGPSYEQYF.

This clonotype was seen many times. This rearrangement joins TRBV12-3 or TRBV12-4 to TRBJ2-5; the D gene is possibly TRBD2 (6 bases). Trimming took 1 base from V and 5 from J, leaving 11 bases between them. This CDR3 has 14 amino acids. This CDR3 is CASSLVGGRETQYF. The CDR3 bases are TGTGCCAGCAGTTTAGTGGGGGGACGTGAGACCCAGTACTTC.

This clonotype was seen a few times. This chain uses TRBV12-3 or TRBV12-4 with TRBJ1-2; maybe TRBD1 (6 bases). The germline V and J ends were trimmed by 6 bases and 3 bases, with 14 bases remaining between them. CDR3 length: 14 residues. The CDR3 nucleotides are TGTGCCAGCAGGAGGACAGCTGCCGACTATGGCTACACCTTC. Protein product: CASRRTAADYGYTF.

The CDR3 reads CASSFQGAGEAFF. In DNA, the CDR3 is TGTGCCAGCAGTTTCCAGGGGGCTGGTGAAGCTTTCTTT. V gene TRBV12-3 or TRBV12-4 combines with J gene TRBJ1-1; TRBD1 aligns across 8 bases. The CDR3 length is 13 residues. Losses at the gene ends were 3 bases for V and 7 bases for J; bases not matched to a gene: 4.

This clonotype was seen a handful of times. This chain connects TRBV18 to TRBJ1-2; a weak D match, TRBD1 (5 bases). Trimming removed 0 bases at V and 4 bases at J, with 6 bases between. The length of the CDR3 is 13 residues. Germline-derived CDR1 and CDR2 are KGHSH and LQKENI. CDR3 amino acids: CASSPPGGYGYTF. DNA of the CDR3: TGTGCCAGCTCACCACCGGGGGGCTATGGCTACACCTTC.

The chain combines TRBV4-3 with TRBJ2-4; D might be TRBD2 (6 bases). Germline assignment: CDR1 LGHNA and CDR2 YSLEER. There are 17 residues in the CDR3. With 1 base removed from V and 0 bases from J, the gap between germline ends came to 13 bases. CDR3: CASSQAGVGLAKNIQYF. CDR3 sequence (DNA): TGCGCCAGCAGCCAAGCGGGAGTAGGGTTAGCCAAAAACATTCAGTACTTC.

The chain couples TRBV7-2 to TRBJ1-1; D is unclear. The ends were cut back, 2 bases at V and 10 bases at J, with 17 bases in the middle. This CDR3 spans 14 amino acids. The germline V gene encodes CDR1 SGHTA and CDR2 FQGNSA. CDR3 residues: CASSLTQTGTGAFF. The CDR3 DNA is TGTGCCAGCAGCTTAACCCAGACCGGCACCGGAGCTTTCTTT.

This clonotype has ten or more counts. The genes are TRBV5-1 and TRBJ2-3; D uncertain. CDR1 and CDR2 from the germline V gene are SGHRS and YFSETQ. The CDR3 is 14 residues long. Trimming stripped 0 bases from V and 2 bases from J, with 7 bases between. Here the CDR3 DNA reads TGCGCCAGCAGCTTGGTGACCATCACAGATACGCAGTATTTT. As protein: CASSLVTITDTQYF.

The table lists this clonotype with many counts. The rearrangement uses TRBV2 and TRBJ2-5; 7 bases match TRBD1. The CDR3 length is 13 residues. The germline CDR1 and CDR2 sequences are SNHLY and FYNNEI. V was pared by 8 bases and J by 2 bases, with 5 bases of the junction left unmatched. CDR3 nucleotides: TGTGCCAGCGAGAGGGGGCGGCAAGAGACCCAGTACTTC. Protein product: CASERGRQETQYF.

The rearrangement links TRBV29-1 to TRBJ2-5, with D possibly TRBD1 on 6 matching bases. This CDR3 region has 12 residues. The V gene's germline CDR1 is SQVTM and CDR2 ANQGSEA. The germline V and J ends were trimmed by 7 bases and 5 bases, with 14 bases remaining between them. The CDR3 coding sequence is TGCAGCGGGGGGCAGGTCAGGGAGACCCAGTACTTC. Translated: CSGGQVRETQYF.

This clonotype was seen a few times. This chain uses TRBV7-2 with TRBJ1-2; D perhaps matches TRBD1 (6 bases). V was clipped by 5 bases and J by 5 bases, with 18 bases between them. Germline V CDR1 and CDR2: SGHTA, FQGNSA. The CDR3 is 15 residues long. CDR3 loop: CASSQPNRAGYGYTF. The CDR3 nucleotides read TGTGCCAGCAGCCAGCCCAACAGGGCGGGGTATGGCTACACCTTC. Complete variable domain (other parts from reference TRBV7-2 and TRBJ1-2): GAGVSQSPSNKVTEKGKDVELRCDPISGHTALYWYRQSLGQGLEFLIYFQGNSAPDKSGLPSDRFSAERTGGSVSTLTIQRTQQEDSAVYLCASSQPNRAGYGYTFGSGTRLTVV.

V and J are TRBV2 and TRBJ1-4, with 7 bases aligning to TRBD1. Unmatched junction bases numbered 10, after V lost 8 bases and J lost 7 bases. The CDR3 has 14 residues. Germline assignment: CDR1 SNHLY and CDR2 FYNNEI. CDR3 in DNA: TGTGCCAGCTGCATCCGGGACAGAGGTGAAAAACTGTTTTTT. Amino acids: CASCIRDRGEKLFF. Variable domain in full (rest from reference TRBV2 and TRBJ1-4): EPEVTQTPSHQVTQMGQEVILRCVPISNHLYFYWYRQILGQKVEFLVSFYNNEISEKSEIFDDQFSVERPDGSNFTLKIRSTKLEDSAMYFCASCIRDRGEKLFFGSGTQLSVL.

The chain's CDR3 is CASSPGIIRTGHAGELFF. The CDR3 bases are TGTGCCAGCAGTCCCGGTATCATCCGGACAGGGCACGCCGGGGAGCTGTTTTTT. The chain couples TRBV6-2 or TRBV6-3 to TRBJ2-2; TRBD1 matches at 8 bases. Germline trimming cut 5 bases from V and 6 bases from J; bases unmatched to any gene: 17. CDR1 is MNHEY, CDR2 SVGEGT, per germline. This CDR3 is built from 18 residues.

This clonotype was counted only a few times. The chain links TRBV20-1 to TRBJ2-1; perhaps D is TRBD1 or TRBD2 (6 bases each). Germline V gene data show CDR1 as DFQATT and CDR2 as SNEGSKA (reference sequence). The CDR3 runs 11 residues. Between the trimmed V and J ends, which lost 2 bases and 9 bases, there was a span of 8 bases. The CDR3 reads CSARRGVEQFF. The DNA of the CDR3 is TGCAGTGCTAGAAGGGGGGTTGAGCAGTTCTTC.

V and J are TRBV4-1 and TRBJ2-2; a weak D match, TRBD2 (6 bases). With 1 base removed from V and 4 bases from J, the gap between germline ends came to 16 bases. There are 17 residues in the CDR3. Germline assignment: CDR1 MGHRA and CDR2 YSYEKL. The CDR3 reads CASSQANMGLSTGELFF. The CDR3 DNA follows: TGCGCCAGCAGCCAAGCGAATATGGGACTGTCCACCGGGGAGCTGTTTTTT.

The chain joins TRBV12-3 or TRBV12-4 to TRBJ2-1; 8 bases align to TRBD2. The CDR3 is 18 amino acids. With 5 bases clipped from V and 3 bases from J, the junction kept 15 bases outside the gene matches. CDR3 in DNA: TGTGCCAGCAGTGAGGGGTCGGGGGGGTGGCTCCTCTACAATGAGCAGTTCTTC. As protein: CASSEGSGGWLLYNEQFF.

This clonotype turned up a few times. The chain joins TRBV6-1 to TRBJ1-5, with a possible D match to TRBD1 (6 bases). Germline V gene data show CDR1 as MNHNS and CDR2 as SASEGT. This CDR3 has 16 amino acids. Trimming stripped 2 bases from V and 5 bases from J, with 16 bases between. Here the CDR3 reads CASSERGAVFDQPQHF. The CDR3, as DNA: TGTGCCAGCAGTGAACGGGGGGCGGTTTTCGATCAGCCCCAGCATTTT.

The table lists this clonotype with a few counts. This chain joins TRBV2 and TRBJ2-7, with TRBD1 matching over 8 bases. With 1 base clipped from V and 13 bases from J, the junction kept 9 bases outside the gene matches. The germline gives CDR1 SNHLY, CDR2 FYNNEI. The CDR3 contains 13 residues. The CDR3, as DNA: TGTGCCAGCAGTGAAGATGCCCAGGGGGCGAATTACTTC. As protein: CASSEDAQGANYF.

This clonotype was counted ten times or more. J is TRBJ1-6 and V is TRBV6-5; 9 nucleotides match TRBD1. The CDR3 spans 15 residues. The germline V gene encodes CDR1 MNHEY and CDR2 SVGAGI. Losses at the gene ends were 2 bases for V and 14 bases for J; bases not matched to a gene: 10. CDR3 in amino acids: CASSYAGQGFLTLHF. DNA for the CDR3: TGTGCCAGCAGTTACGCGGGACAGGGATTTTTGACCCTCCACTTT.